Each of the 8 T cell receptor beta chains below was sequenced from the same sample in a study of cytomegalovirus exposure and HLA in healthy donors (dated by TCRdb to 2016 to 2017). Library generation was performed with the immunoSEQ multiplex PCR assay. For the multiplex PCR, a mixture combining 60 forward primers for TCR Vbeta segments and 13 reverse primers for TCR Jbeta segments was used. TCRdb retrieved this table from immuneACCESS and kept in-frame rearrangements only. Not all clones are present; in checked studies, unresolved V genes account for under half, and no reason is known for the remainder. The sample data list 200,000 to 300,000 clones, and 84% of these were observed just once. The ten largest clones add up to about 2% of the sample. Sequencing was done on a sample of PBMCs. The receptors come from a woman aged 40 to 50 in good health and CMV-seropositive.

This chain links TRBV9 with TRBJ2-5; 8 positions match TRBD2. The CDR3 is 15 amino acids. CDR1 is SGDLS, CDR2 YYNGEE, per germline. V was clipped by 3 bases and J by 1 base; unmatched bases: 5. The CDR3 region has the DNA TGTGCCAGCAGCGAGACTAGCGTTATCCAAGAGACCCAGTACTTC. Its translation is CASSETSVIQETQYF.

This clone was counted a few times. The chain links TRBV7-9 to TRBJ1-2, with 8 nucleotides matching TRBD1. The ends lost 5 bases at V and 8 bases at J; junction bases unmatched: 7. The germline V gene encodes CDR1 SEHNR and CDR2 FQNEAQ (reference sequence). The CDR3 runs 13 residues. The CDR3 region has the DNA TGTGCCAGCAGCACGACACAGGGGGGAGGCTACACCTTC. This translates into CASSTTQGGGYTF.

This chain links TRBV5-1 with TRBJ2-7; 9 bases map to TRBD2. V shed 0 bases, J shed 4 bases, and the junction held 8 bases outside the gene matches. CDR1 and CDR2 (germline): SGHRS, YFSETQ. There are 16 residues in the CDR3. Here the CDR3 DNA reads TGCGCCAGCAGCTTGGCCTTTACTAGCGGGCCTTACGAGCAGTACTTC. Encoded protein: CASSLAFTSGPYEQYF.

V is TRBV7-9 and J is TRBJ2-3; TRBD2 agrees at 9 bases. This CDR3 has 14 amino acids. The J segment lost 5 bases and the V segment lost 5 bases, leaving 5 bases of the junction unmatched. Germline assignment: CDR1 SEHNR and CDR2 FQNEAQ (reference sequence). The CDR3 here is CASSEGLALDTQYF. The CDR3 DNA sequence: TGTGCCAGCAGCGAGGGACTAGCATTAGATACGCAGTATTTT.

This chain connects TRBV19 to TRBJ2-2; 7 nucleotides align to TRBD2. Germline V gene sequence: CDR1 LNHDA, CDR2 SQIVND (reference sequence). CDR3 length equals 14 residues. V lost 4 bases, J lost 5 bases, and 4 bases stayed unmatched. The CDR3 coding sequence is TGTGCCAGTAGTAAGGGTAGCGGGACCGGGGAGCTGTTTTTT. Its translation is CASSKGSGTGELFF.

This chain links TRBV5-6 with TRBJ1-5; TRBD1 matches 8 bases. With 2 bases clipped from V and 2 bases from J, the junction kept 3 bases outside the gene matches. The CDR3 runs to 15 residues. Germline CDR1 and CDR2: SGHDT and YYEEEE. The DNA of the CDR3 is TGTGCCAGCAGCTTCACGACAGGGGGCAATCAGCCCCAGCATTTT. Translated, it gives CASSFTTGGNQPQHF.

This chain uses TRBV4-2 with TRBJ2-7, with TRBD2 matching 12 bases. The closer fit of TRBJ2-5 to the DNA end suggests the J call may be wrong. Germline CDR1 is LGHNA and CDR2 is YNFKEQ. CDR3 length: 20 residues. The DNA for the CDR3 is TGTGCCAGCAGCCAAGATCTCCTAGCGGGAGGGCCCGGGGGTACGGAGACCCAGTACTTC. It specifies CASSQDLLAGGPGGTETQYF.

The chain couples TRBV6-5 to TRBJ2-5, with a possible D match to TRBD2 (7 bases). The V end lost 7 bases, the J end lost 2 bases, and 14 bases lay between the germline ends. There are 14 residues in the CDR3. Germline V gene sequence: CDR1 MNHEY, CDR2 SVGAGI. CDR3 bases: TGTGCCAGCACCGACGGGGGGCTACAAGAGACCCAGTACTTC. It specifies CASTDGGLQETQYF.